This passage covers 10 T cell receptor beta chains from one sample sequenced in a study of T cell responses to AZD1222 COVID-19 vaccine. Assay used: immunoSEQ multiplex PCR; TCRdb lists only in-frame clones, some missing. Found here are 150,000 or so clones, under 95% of them singletons; the top ten hold approximately 3%. Sequences were derived from peripheral blood, sampled on day 0 of MenACWY control vaccination. Receptors originate from an adult in good health.

The sample holds one count of this clone. The rearrangement joins TRBV7-9 to TRBJ2-3, with 8 bases lining up with TRBD1. The length of the CDR3 is 14 residues. The germline CDR1 and CDR2 sequences are SEHNR and FQNEAQ (reference sequence). The V segment lost 5 bases and the J segment 2 bases; nucleotides outside the gene matches: 3. CDR3 sequence: CASSQGAYTDTQYF. CDR3 bases: TGTGCCAGCAGCCAGGGGGCGTACACAGATACGCAGTATTTT.

V is TRBV27 and J is TRBJ2-7; 7 bases align to TRBD1. J lost 9 bases, V lost 6 bases, and 17 bases had no gene match. The CDR3 covers 15 residues. Germline loops: CDR1 MNHEY, CDR2 SMNVEV (reference sequence). CDR3 sequence: CASSIGGRGLSPQYF. The CDR3 DNA reads TGTGCCAGCAGCATAGGGGGTAGGGGGCTGAGTCCGCAGTACTTC.

J is TRBJ2-6 and V is TRBV28; 9 nucleotides match TRBD1. The CDR3 has 17 amino acids. V trimming: 6 bases; J trimming: 2 bases; junction bases outside the gene matches: 8. CDR1 MDHEN and CDR2 SYDVKM come from the germline V gene. CDR3 protein: CASRRDRDLPGANVLTF. CDR3 nucleotides: TGTGCCAGCAGGAGGGACAGGGACTTGCCTGGGGCCAACGTCCTGACTTTC. The variable domain in full, with the rest retrieved from reference TRBV28 and TRBJ2-6, is DVKVTQSSRYLVKRTGEKVFLECVQDMDHENMFWYRQDPGLGLRLIYFSYDVKMKEKGDIPEGYSVSREKKERFSLILESASTNQTSMYLCASRRDRDLPGANVLTFGAGSRLTVL.

The CDR3 here is CASSDYLEGLGSYNSPLHF. The CDR3, as DNA: TGTGCCAGCAGTGACTATCTGGAGGGCCTAGGGTCCTATAATTCACCCCTCCACTTT. The V and J genes are TRBV6-4 and TRBJ1-6; D is ambiguous. Germline CDR1 MRHNA, CDR2 SNTAGT. The V end was cut by 1 base, the J end by 1 base, with 17 bases between. This CDR3 contains 19 residues.

J is TRBJ1-1 and V is TRBV28, with D possibly being TRBD1 (5 bases). Germline values: CDR1 MDHEN, CDR2 SYDVKM. The CDR3 is 14 amino acids. Trimming removed 3 bases at V and 0 bases at J, with 8 bases between. The CDR3 sequence is CASSFGGLNTEAFF. The CDR3 bases are TGTGCCAGCAGTTTTGGGGGTCTGAACACTGAAGCTTTCTTT.

This chain links TRBV3-1 (or the pseudogene TRBV3-2) with TRBJ1-3, with D hard to call. Trimming cost V 7 bases and J 4 bases, with 14 bases left between them. The CDR3 totals 14 residues. Germline assignment: CDR1 LGHDT and CDR2 YNNKEL (reference sequence). The CDR3 sequence is CASTPRATGNTIYF. In DNA, the CDR3 is TGTGCCAGCACCCCAAGGGCGACCGGAAACACCATATATTTT.

This rearrangement joins TRBV5-6 to TRBJ2-5, with D hard to call. The germline gives CDR1 SGHDT, CDR2 YYEEEE. V gave up 2 bases and J gave up 5 bases, with 13 bases separating them. The CDR3 consists of 14 residues. CDR3 sequence reads: CASSFWGLGETQYF. For the CDR3, the DNA is TGTGCCAGCAGCTTCTGGGGTTTAGGGGAGACCCAGTACTTC.

This clone has just one count. J is TRBJ1-5 and V is TRBV2; TRBD1 matches 7 bases. The V segment lost 5 bases and the J segment 4 bases; nucleotides outside the gene matches: 8. The CDR3 is 15 amino acids. Per the germline V gene, CDR1 is SNHLY and CDR2 is FYNNEI. CDR3 protein: CASSLRTGSNQPQHF. As DNA, the CDR3 is TGTGCCAGCAGTTTACGGACAGGTAGTAATCAGCCCCAGCATTTT.

This chain connects TRBV2 to TRBJ2-2, with no clear D. CDR1 and CDR2 (germline): SNHLY, FYNNEI. CDR3 size: 13 residues. V was shortened by 1 base and J by 8 bases, with 8 bases between the two germline ends. The CDR3 loop reads CASSEGLLGELFF. In DNA form, the CDR3 reads TGTGCCAGCAGTGAAGGTCTTTTAGGGGAGCTGTTTTTT. Full variable domain (remainder filled in from reference TRBV2 and TRBJ2-2): EPEVTQTPSHQVTQMGQEVILRCVPISNHLYFYWYRQILGQKVEFLVSFYNNEISEKSEIFDDQFSVERPDGSNFTLKIRSTKLEDSAMYFCASSEGLLGELFFGEGSRLTVL.

On this clone itself: Other DNA sequences in this sample translate to the same CDR3. J is TRBJ2-4 and V is TRBV9; D is possibly TRBD2 (6 bases). Trimming cost V 3 bases and J 0 bases, with 7 bases left between them. Germline V lookup: CDR1 SGDLS, CDR2 YYNGEE. This CDR3 is built from 14 residues. DNA of the CDR3: TGTGCCAGCAGCGAGGGACTAGCCAAAAACATTCAGTACTTC. Residues: CASSEGLAKNIQYF.